One and the same sample provided the 17 T cell receptor beta chains below, sequenced in a study of T cell responses to AZD1222 COVID-19 vaccine. The data were produced by immunoSEQ multiplex PCR, yet TCRdb's version contains in-frame clones alone and is incomplete. Among 100,000 to 150,000 clones listed, about 87% were seen once. Sequenced here: peripheral blood, sampled on day 0 of AZD1222 vaccination. All receptors come from an adult in good health.

This clone was seen only a few times. The DNA for the CDR3 is TGTGCCAGCAGTTACTCGTGGCAGGGGGAAACCGGGCAGTACTTC. It translates to CASSYSWQGETGQYF. The V call is TRBV6-5, the J call TRBJ2-7, with 7 nucleotides matching TRBD1. With 0 bases clipped from V and 9 bases from J, the junction kept 11 bases outside the gene matches. The CDR3 covers 15 residues. Germline V gene sequence: CDR1 MNHEY, CDR2 SVGAGI.

The V call is TRBV7-9, the J call TRBJ1-3; 7 positions match TRBD1. The CDR3 contains 18 residues. Germline V lookup: CDR1 SEHNR, CDR2 FQNEAQ (reference sequence). V dropped 4 bases and J dropped 2; count of bases not matched to a gene: 14. CDR3 coding DNA: TGTGCCAGCAGCTCTAAGGGGGCCAGGGGGATCCCTGGAAACACCATATATTTT. It codes for CASSSKGARGIPGNTIYF.

The V and J genes are TRBV6-1 and TRBJ1-2, with D perhaps TRBD1 (6 bases). The germline V and J ends were trimmed by 0 bases and 4 bases, with 12 bases remaining between them. The CDR3 sequence is 15 residues long. CDR1 MNHNS and CDR2 SASEGT come from the germline V gene. The CDR3 here is CASSEAAGVFYGYTF. CDR3 sequence (DNA): TGTGCCAGCAGTGAAGCAGCAGGGGTCTTCTATGGCTACACCTTC.

The chain carries TRBV6-2 or TRBV6-3 and TRBJ2-7; 8 bases match TRBD1. Germline V gene sequence: CDR1 MNHEY, CDR2 SVGEGT. V trimming: 2 bases; J trimming: 0 bases; junction bases outside the gene matches: 3. The CDR3 has 15 amino acids. The CDR3 DNA follows: TGTGCCAGCAGTTACGATCAGGGGGCCTCCTACGAGCAGTACTTC. Its protein product is CASSYDQGASYEQYF.

The V and J genes are TRBV19 and TRBJ2-5, with D perhaps matching TRBD2 (6 bases). Germline CDR1 LNHDA, CDR2 SQIVND (reference sequence). This CDR3 is built from 16 residues. The ends were cut back, 1 base at V and 5 bases at J, with 17 bases in the middle. The CDR3 here is CASSIGASEGRETQYF. The CDR3 DNA reads TGTGCCAGTAGTATAGGGGCTAGCGAGGGGAGGGAGACCCAGTACTTC.

The rearrangement joins TRBV27 to TRBJ1-5, with 8 bases aligning to TRBD1. Per the germline V gene, CDR1 is MNHEY and CDR2 is SMNVEV (reference sequence). The CDR3 runs 14 residues. The V gene end was trimmed by 2 bases and the J gene end by 6 bases; junction bases not matched to a gene: 3. The CDR3 DNA reads as TGTGCCAGCAGTTTACAGGGGGCCTCTCAGCCCCAGCATTTT. This codes for CASSLQGASQPQHF.

The CDR3 DNA follows: TGTGCCAGCAGAGCCGGGCCTCAAGAGACCCAGTACTTC. Protein product: CASRAGPQETQYF. This sequence joins TRBV7-9 and TRBJ2-5, with D uncertain. Germline V lookup: CDR1 SEHNR, CDR2 FQNEAQ (reference sequence). Trimming stripped 6 bases from V and 2 bases from J, with 10 bases between. The CDR3 has 13 amino acids. Full variable domain (remainder filled in from reference TRBV7-9 and TRBJ2-5): DTGVSQNPRHKITKRGQNVTFRCDPISEHNRLYWYRQTLGQGPEFLTYFQNEAQLEKSRLLSDRFSAERPKGSFSTLEIQRTEQGDSAMYLCASRAGPQETQYFGPGTRLLVL.

This clone appeared once. The chain recombines TRBV24-1 with TRBJ2-1; no clear D. V gave up 2 bases and J gave up 0 bases, with 13 bases separating them. The length of the CDR3 is 17 residues. Germline CDR1 reads KGHDR; CDR2 reads SFDVKD. CDR3 sequence: CATSDSAPEDSYNEQFF. The CDR3, as DNA: TGTGCCACCAGTGATTCGGCCCCGGAAGACTCCTACAATGAGCAGTTCTTC.

V is TRBV6-2 or TRBV6-3 and J is TRBJ1-6; 8 bases map to TRBD1. The junction had 20 bases not matched to a gene; V was cut back by 2 bases and J by 8 bases. The CDR3 totals 20 residues. The germline V gene has CDR1 MNHEY and CDR2 SVGEGT. This CDR3 is CASSYESGTGPGNLDSPLHF. The CDR3 bases are TGTGCCAGCAGTTACGAATCCGGGACAGGACCCGGAAACCTTGATTCACCCCTCCACTTT.

The rearrangement uses TRBV9 and TRBJ2-2; possibly TRBD1 for D (9 bases). This CDR3 is 19 amino acids long. V was trimmed by 0 bases and J by 6 bases, leaving 24 bases between them. Germline-derived CDR1 and CDR2 are SGDLS and YYNGEE. CDR3 amino acids: CASSVARRGTGREAGELFF. In DNA form, the CDR3 reads TGTGCCAGCAGCGTAGCCCGTAGGGGGACAGGGCGGGAGGCCGGGGAGCTGTTTTTT.

The V and J genes are TRBV7-3 and TRBJ2-1; 8 bases line up with TRBD2. The CDR3 totals 14 residues. V lost 3 bases to trimming and J lost 7 bases; unmatched junction nucleotides: 5. Germline V gene sequence: CDR1 SGHTA, CDR2 FQGTGA. CDR3 loop: CASSFGLAGNEQFF. In DNA, the CDR3 is TGTGCCAGCAGCTTCGGACTAGCTGGGAATGAGCAGTTCTTC.

V and J are TRBV4-1 and TRBJ2-4, with TRBD2 matching 8 bases. The V gene end was trimmed by 1 base and the J gene end by 2 bases; junction bases not matched to a gene: 7. The CDR3 runs to 17 residues. The germline gives CDR1 MGHRA, CDR2 YSYEKL. The CDR3, as DNA: TGCGCCAGCAGCCAAGGACGGCAGCGGGGGTCCAAAAACATTCAGTACTTC. This sequence encodes CASSQGRQRGSKNIQYF.

A few counts support this clone. This chain joins TRBV12-5 and TRBJ1-4; 7 bases agree with TRBD1. J lost 7 bases, V lost 6 bases, and 14 bases had no gene match. Looked up from germline, CDR1 is LGHNT and CDR2 is FRNRAP. This CDR3 spans 16 amino acids. The CDR3 coding sequence is TGTGCTAGTGGCAACACTAAGGGGACAGTCATTGAAAAACTGTTTTTT. Its protein product is CASGNTKGTVIEKLFF. The complete variable domain, with remaining parts taken from reference TRBV12-5 and TRBJ1-4, reads DARVTQTPRHKVTEMGQEVTMRCQPILGHNTVFWYRQTMMQGLELLAYFRNRAPLDDSGMPKDRFSAEMPDATLATLKIQPSEPRDSAVYFCASGNTKGTVIEKLFFGSGTQLSVL.

The chain is built from TRBV9 and TRBJ2-5; 7 bases are shared with TRBD2. Germline CDR1 reads SGDLS; CDR2 reads YYNGEE. The CDR3 contains 14 residues. After removal of 4 bases from V and 4 bases from J, the junction contained 7 bases not matched to a gene. The CDR3 reads CASSPPGEGETQYF. CDR3 DNA: TGTGCCAGCAGCCCCCCTGGGGAGGGAGAGACCCAGTACTTC.

The gene calls are TRBV21-1 and TRBJ2-2; the D call in the table, TRBD1, was not verified against the DNA. TRBV21-1 constitutes a pseudogene. The CDR3 length is 16 residues. The CDR3 reads CASSKGTGVCTGELFF. DNA of the CDR3: TGTGCCAGCAGCAAAGGTACAGGGGTCTGCACCGGGGAGCTGTTTTTT.

This clone was observed a single time. This chain connects TRBV7-8 to TRBJ2-4; D is unclear. CDR1 is SGHVS, CDR2 FQNEAQ, per germline. The CDR3 sequence is 15 residues long. V lost 1 base and J 9 bases, leaving 16 bases between the germline ends. CDR3 region: CASSLELRMAAIQYF. Here the CDR3 DNA reads TGTGCCAGCAGCTTAGAGTTGAGGATGGCGGCCATTCAGTACTTC.

This clone was seen a single time. The genes are TRBV19 and TRBJ1-1, with D perhaps matching TRBD1 (6 bases). Germline CDR1 is LNHDA and CDR2 is SQIVND (reference sequence). CDR3 length equals 16 residues. V lost 3 bases to trimming and J lost 2 bases, with 16 bases between them. The CDR3: CASSINPTGYNTEAFF. The CDR3 DNA reads TGTGCCAGTAGTATCAATCCTACAGGGTACAACACTGAAGCTTTCTTT.